This TCR beta chain was captured by sequencing in a study of technical replicates of blood from several donors. Only in-frame clones appear in the TCRdb table, and some are missing; sequencing was by immunoSEQ multiplex PCR. This repertoire shows tens of thousands of clones, about 97% found once; its top ten account for more than 0.25%. Trimming took off 4 bases at V and 0 bases at J, with 16 bases between the two ends. CDR1 and CDR2 (germline): LGHNA, YSLEER. This CDR3 contains 17 residues. The clonotype comes from a human donor in good health. The sample consisted of T cells isolated from PBMCs. V and J are TRBV4-3 and TRBJ1-3; TRBD1 might be the D (6 bases). As DNA, the CDR3 is TGCGCCAGCAGCCTCCAAACGCAGGGGTACTCTGGAAACACCATATATTTT. It encodes CASSLQTQGYSGNTIYF.